One TCR beta chain is described in this entry. The data originate from a study of shared clonotypes between healthy human individuals. Germline CDR1 reads MDHEN; CDR2 reads SYDVKM. The CDR3 runs 15 residues. Trimming pared 6 bases from V and 3 bases from J, leaving 14 bases between. The protocol was immunoSEQ multiplex PCR, while the TCRdb copy is restricted to in-frame clones and leaves out a portion. This sample has about 1,500,000 clones, with more than 95% found just once. The sequencing sample was made of naive CD4+ T cells sorted from blood. Indicated subset: CD45RA+ positively selected. This sequence originates from a man aged 25-45 years in good health. The chain combines TRBV28 with TRBJ2-2, with D possibly matching TRBD2 (5 bases). CDR3 protein: CASSPRSGYTGELFF. The CDR3 DNA reads TGTGCCAGCAGCCCCCGGAGCGGATACACCGGGGAGCTGTTTTTT. Variable domain in full (rest from reference TRBV28 and TRBJ2-2): DVKVTQSSRYLVKRTGEKVFLECVQDMDHENMFWYRQDPGLGLRLIYFSYDVKMKEKGDIPEGYSVSREKKERFSLILESASTNQTSMYLCASSPRSGYTGELFFGEGSRLTVL.